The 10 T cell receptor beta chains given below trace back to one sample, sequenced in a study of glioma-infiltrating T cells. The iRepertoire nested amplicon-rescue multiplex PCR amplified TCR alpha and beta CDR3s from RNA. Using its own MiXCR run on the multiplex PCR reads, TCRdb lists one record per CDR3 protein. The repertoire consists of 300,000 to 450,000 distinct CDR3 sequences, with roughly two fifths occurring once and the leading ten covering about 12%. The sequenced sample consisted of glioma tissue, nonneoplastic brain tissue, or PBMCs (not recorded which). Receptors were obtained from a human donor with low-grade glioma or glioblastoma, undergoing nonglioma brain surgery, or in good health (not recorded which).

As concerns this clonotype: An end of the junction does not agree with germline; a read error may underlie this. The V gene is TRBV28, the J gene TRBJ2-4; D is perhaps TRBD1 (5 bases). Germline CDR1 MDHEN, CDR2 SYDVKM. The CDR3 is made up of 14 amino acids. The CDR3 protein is CASRASRGKNIHYF. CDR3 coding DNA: TGTGCCAGCAGGGCGAGTAGGGGCAAAAACATTCACTACTTC.

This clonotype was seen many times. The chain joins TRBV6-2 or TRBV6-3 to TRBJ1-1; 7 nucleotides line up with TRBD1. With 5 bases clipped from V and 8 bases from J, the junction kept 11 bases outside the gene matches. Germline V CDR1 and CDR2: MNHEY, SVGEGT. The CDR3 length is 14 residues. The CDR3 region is CASSSLQGGLEAFF. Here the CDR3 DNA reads TGTGCCAGCAGTAGCCTCCAGGGGGGCCTAGAAGCTTTCTTT.

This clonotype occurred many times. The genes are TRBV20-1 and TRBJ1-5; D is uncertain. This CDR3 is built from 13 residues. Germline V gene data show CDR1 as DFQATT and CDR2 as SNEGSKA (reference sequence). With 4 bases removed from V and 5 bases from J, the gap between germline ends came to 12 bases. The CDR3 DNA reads TGCAGTGCTACCGACGGACCCCATCAGCCCCAGCATTTT. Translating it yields CSATDGPHQPQHF.

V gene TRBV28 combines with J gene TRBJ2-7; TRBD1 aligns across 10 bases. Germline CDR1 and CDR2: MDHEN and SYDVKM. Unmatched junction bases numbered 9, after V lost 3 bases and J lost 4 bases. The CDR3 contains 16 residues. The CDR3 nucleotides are TGTGCCAGCAGTTTCCGGGTAGGGACAGGGGATTACGAGCAGTACTTC. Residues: CASSFRVGTGDYEQYF.

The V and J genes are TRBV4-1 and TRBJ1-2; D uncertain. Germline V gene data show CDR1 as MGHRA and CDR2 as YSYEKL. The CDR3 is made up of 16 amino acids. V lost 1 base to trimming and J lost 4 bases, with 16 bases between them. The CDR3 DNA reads TGCGCCAGCAGCCAAGTTTGGCCGGTGCCCTCCTATGGCTACACCTTC. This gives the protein CASSQVWPVPSYGYTF.

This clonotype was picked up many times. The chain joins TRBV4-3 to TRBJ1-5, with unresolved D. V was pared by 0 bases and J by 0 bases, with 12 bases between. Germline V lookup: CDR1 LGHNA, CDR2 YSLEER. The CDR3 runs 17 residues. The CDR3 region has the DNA TGCGCCAGCAGCCAAGATGCCGTATTGAATAGCAATCAGCCCCAGCATTTT. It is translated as CASSQDAVLNSNQPQHF.

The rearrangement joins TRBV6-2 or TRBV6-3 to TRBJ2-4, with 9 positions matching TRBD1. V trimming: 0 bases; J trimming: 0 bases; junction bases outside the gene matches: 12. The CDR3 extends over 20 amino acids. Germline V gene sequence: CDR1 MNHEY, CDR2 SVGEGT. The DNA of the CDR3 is TGTGCCAGCAGTTACTCGAATCCGGACAGGGGACTACTAGCCAAAAACATTCAGTACTTC. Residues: CASSYSNPDRGLLAKNIQYF.

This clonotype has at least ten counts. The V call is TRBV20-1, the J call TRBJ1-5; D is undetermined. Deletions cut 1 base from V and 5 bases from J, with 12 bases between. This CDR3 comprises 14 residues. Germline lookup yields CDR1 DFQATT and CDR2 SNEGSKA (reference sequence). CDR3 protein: CSARVFSPDQPQHF. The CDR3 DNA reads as TGCAGTGCTAGAGTGTTCAGTCCGGATCAGCCCCAGCATTTT.

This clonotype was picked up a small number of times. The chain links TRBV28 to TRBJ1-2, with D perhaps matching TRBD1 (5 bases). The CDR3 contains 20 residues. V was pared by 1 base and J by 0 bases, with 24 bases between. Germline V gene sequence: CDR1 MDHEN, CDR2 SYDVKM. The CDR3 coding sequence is TGTGCCAGCAGTTTATTCGGGGGTACAGTGGGTGAACCCACTAACTATGGCTACACCTTC. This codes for CASSLFGGTVGEPTNYGYTF.

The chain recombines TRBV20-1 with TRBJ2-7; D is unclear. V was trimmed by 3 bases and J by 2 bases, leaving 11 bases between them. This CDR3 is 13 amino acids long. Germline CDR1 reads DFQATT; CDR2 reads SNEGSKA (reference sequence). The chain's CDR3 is CSARTRAPYEQYF. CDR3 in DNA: TGCAGTGCTAGGACCCGGGCCCCCTACGAGCAGTACTTC.